This TCR beta chain derives from a study of blood T cell repertoires in COVID-19. Study information: The United States, Italy and Spain were the sources of the acute and convalescent COVID-19 samples. The cDNA or gDNA used as material had been derived from T cells, B-cell-depleted T cells, or PBMCs.

Original processing methods: Amplification of reference gene primers was used by the study to estimate nucleated cell counts. The data were produced by immunoSEQ multiplex PCR, yet TCRdb's version contains in-frame clones alone and is incomplete. V and J calls and clone size are as listed in that table; D and trimming were resolved from the DNA. The profile shows under 200,000 clones, 70% to 80% of them singletons. Losses at the gene ends were 4 bases for V and 1 base for J; bases not matched to a gene: 11. Germline CDR1 and CDR2: SGHDT and YYEEEE. The CDR3 contains 16 residues. The rearrangement uses TRBV5-6 and TRBJ2-7, with 7 bases aligning to TRBD1. This TCR was recovered from a man between 60 and 75 years old with acute or convalescent COVID-19. The sequencing input was peripheral blood. The CDR3 coding sequence is TGTGCCAGCAGCGAGACGGGGACAGCTTATTCCTACGAGCAGTACTTC. Translating gives CASSETGTAYSYEQYF.